Following are 21 T cell receptor beta chains from one sample sequenced in a study of CD8 T cells in ankylosing spondylitis (TCRdb year 2017). Overall study outcomes, separate from this receptor: Blood from ankylosing spondylitis patients appeared to be characterized by a TCR beta motif composed of about eight highly homologous amino acid variants.

For these receptors, no antigen is known. Libraries were prepared through 5' RACE. This sample was sequenced with an Illumina HiSeq 2500. TCRdb trimmed public reads at Q25 via fastp, called clones via MiXCR and kept in-frame beta chains. Rows with one shared CDR3 protein collapse into an entry with the most common genes and DNA. A total of under 250,000 distinct CDR3 sequences appear in this sample, 6% to 8% of them only once. The ten most abundant clones make up approximately 15% of the sample. Source material: blood, either unsorted or a sorted T cell fraction (not recorded which). These receptor sequences come from a male donor with ankylosing spondylitis.

The chain carries TRBV20-1 and TRBJ2-5; D ambiguous. Germline lookup yields CDR1 DFQATT and CDR2 SNEGSKA (reference sequence). The V end lost 5 bases, the J end lost 1 base, and 14 bases lay between the germline ends. The CDR3 sequence is 14 residues long. The CDR3 nucleotides are TGCAGTGCTCTCCGTGGGGAACTCCAAGAGACCCAGTACTTC. Translating it yields CSALRGELQETQYF.

This clonotype was recorded at least ten times. The J gene is TRBJ1-5, the V gene TRBV24-1; D not resolved. Between the trimmed V and J ends, which lost 2 bases and 0 bases, there was a span of 7 bases. CDR1 is KGHDR and CDR2 is SFDVKD in the germline V gene. The CDR3 runs to 15 residues. The CDR3 region is CATSDSRYSNQPQHF. CDR3 DNA: TGTGCCACCAGTGATTCCAGATATAGCAATCAGCCCCAGCATTTT.

The rearrangement joins TRBV4-3 to TRBJ1-1; 9 bases map to TRBD1. The germline V gene encodes CDR1 LGHNA and CDR2 YSLEER. The junction had 7 bases not matched to a gene; V was cut back by 0 bases and J by 5 bases. The CDR3 has 16 residues. This chain's CDR3 is CASSQDETGGTTEAFF. CDR3 nucleotide sequence: TGCGCCAGCAGCCAAGACGAGACAGGGGGGACAACTGAAGCTTTCTTT.

The chain combines TRBV11-2 with TRBJ2-3, with D perhaps matching TRBD1 (5 bases). The V gene lost 5 bases and the J gene lost 4 bases, with 25 bases spanning the gap. This CDR3 has 18 amino acids. CDR1 and CDR2 from the germline V gene are SGHAT and FQNNGV. The CDR3 loop is CASSHIPGQHLGADTQYF. The CDR3 nucleotides are TGTGCCAGCAGCCACATCCCAGGACAACACCTAGGGGCAGATACGCAGTATTTT. Complete variable domain (other parts from reference TRBV11-2 and TRBJ2-3): EAGVAQSPRYKIIEKRQSVAFWCNPISGHATLYWYQQILGQGPKLLIQFQNNGVVDDSQLPKDRFSAERLKGVDSTLKIQPAKLEDSAVYLCASSHIPGQHLGADTQYFGPGTRLTVL.

This clonotype was seen at least ten times. The chain links TRBV18 to TRBJ1-2, with a weak D call TRBD1 (6 bases). The germline V gene encodes CDR1 KGHSH and CDR2 LQKENI. Trimming left V 2 bases short and J 1 base short, with 11 bases between. This CDR3 region has 15 residues. The CDR3 spells CASSPGTLLNYGYTF. CDR3 nucleotides: TGTGCCAGCTCACCAGGGACACTCCTTAACTATGGCTACACCTTC.

Many counts were recorded for this clonotype. The genes are TRBV3-1 and TRBJ2-3; 7 nucleotides agree with TRBD2. Germline trimming cut 5 bases from V and 2 bases from J; bases unmatched to any gene: 4. Per germline, CDR1 LGHDT and CDR2 YNNKEL (reference sequence). The CDR3 covers 14 residues. The CDR3 DNA sequence: TGTGCCAGCAGCAACGGGGGGACCACAGATACGCAGTATTTT. Translated, it gives CASSNGGTTDTQYF.

At least ten counts were recorded for this clonotype. The chain combines TRBV7-2 with TRBJ2-3, with 13 nucleotides matching TRBD2. The CDR3 sequence is 15 residues long. CDR1 and CDR2 (germline): SGHTA, FQGNSA. After removal of 5 bases from V and 5 bases from J, the junction contained 4 bases not matched to a gene. DNA of the CDR3: TGTGCCAGCAGCCAACTAGCGGGAGGGAGAGATACGCAGTATTTT. Translating it yields CASSQLAGGRDTQYF.

This clonotype showed up many times. The chain has TRBV20-1 and TRBJ2-5; no clear D gene. V lost 5 bases and J lost 1, with 11 bases in between. This CDR3 has 13 amino acids. Germline V gene lookup returns CDR1 DFQATT and CDR2 SNEGSKA (reference sequence). In nucleotides, the CDR3 is TGCAGTGCTGACGACTGGACCCAAGAGACCCAGTACTTC. As protein: CSADDWTQETQYF.

The gene calls are TRBV10-3 and TRBJ1-5, with TRBD1 matching 9 bases. The length of the CDR3 is 15 residues. The V and J ends lost 2 bases and 3 bases, in that order; junction bases with no gene match: 2. Germline V gene data show CDR1 as ENHRY and CDR2 as SYGVKD. CDR3 bases: TGTGCCATCAGTGAGCGGACAGGGGACAATCAGCCCCAGCATTTT. Protein: CAISERTGDNQPQHF.

This clonotype was detected ten times or more. The chain has TRBV10-3 and TRBJ2-7; the D is unclear. The CDR3 spans 13 residues. Germline CDR1 and CDR2: ENHRY and SYGVKD. V lost 6 bases, J lost 9 bases, and 18 bases lay in between. CDR3 amino acids: CAISIETFYLQYF. In DNA form, the CDR3 reads TGTGCCATCAGCATTGAGACATTTTACCTGCAGTACTTC.

This clonotype was found many times. This sequence joins TRBV15 and TRBJ2-5, with D tentatively TRBD2 (6 bases). Per germline, CDR1 LNHNV and CDR2 YYDKDF (reference sequence). The CDR3 spans 12 residues. Trimming shortened V by 5 bases and J by 7 bases, and 11 bases separated the two germline ends. CDR3: CATSGGSGTQYF. Here the CDR3 DNA reads TGTGCCACCAGCGGGGGGTCGGGGACCCAGTACTTC.

In this sample, this clonotype turned up many times. J is TRBJ2-3 and V is TRBV27; 12 bases match TRBD2. Germline assignment: CDR1 MNHEY and CDR2 SMNVEV (reference sequence). V was pared by 2 bases and J by 5 bases, with 17 bases of the junction left unmatched. The CDR3 sequence is 20 residues long. The CDR3 DNA sequence: TGTGCCAGCAGTTTACGGGGACCGAGGGGGACTAGCGGGTGGGAAGATACGCAGTATTTT. Encoded protein: CASSLRGPRGTSGWEDTQYF.

This clonotype was observed many times. The chain links TRBV7-9 to TRBJ2-7; D may be TRBD1 (5 bases). Trimming shortened V by 1 base and J by 6 bases, and 7 bases separated the two germline ends. CDR3 length equals 12 residues. Looked up from germline, CDR1 is SEHNR and CDR2 is FQNEAQ (reference sequence). The CDR3 is CASSLGRGEQYF. For the CDR3, the DNA is TGTGCCAGCAGCTTAGGAAGGGGCGAGCAGTACTTC.

V usage is TRBV28 and J usage is TRBJ1-1, with D hard to call. The germline gives CDR1 MDHEN, CDR2 SYDVKM. The CDR3 totals 17 residues. Between the trimmed V and J ends, which lost 4 bases and 7 bases, there was a span of 25 bases. CDR3 region: CASSWFRPVPSDNEAFF. CDR3 coding DNA: TGTGCCAGCAGTTGGTTTCGGCCCGTCCCGTCGGATAATGAAGCTTTCTTT.

This clonotype has ten or more counts. This chain links TRBV9 with TRBJ2-1; TRBD2 matches 11 bases. Trimming took 3 bases from V and 8 from J; bases not matched to a gene: 4. Germline V gene sequence: CDR1 SGDLS, CDR2 YYNGEE. This CDR3 has 14 amino acids. The CDR3 DNA reads as TGTGCCAGCAGCGCTAGCGGGAGGATCGATGAGCAGTTCTTC. This sequence encodes CASSASGRIDEQFF.

In its sample, this clonotype was seen many times. The V call is TRBV28, the J call TRBJ2-3, with TRBD2 matching 10 bases. The CDR3 consists of 16 residues. Germline assignment: CDR1 MDHEN and CDR2 SYDVKM. The V and J ends lost 1 base and 2 bases, in that order; junction bases with no gene match: 3. In nucleotides, the CDR3 is TGTGCCAGCAGTTTATACGGACTAGCGGACACAGATACGCAGTATTTT. Translating gives CASSLYGLADTDTQYF.

This clonotype was detected ten times or more. The V gene is TRBV9, the J gene TRBJ2-2, with D possibly TRBD1 on 6 matching bases. Trimming removed 4 bases at V and 2 bases at J, with 15 bases between. This CDR3 comprises 16 residues. Germline lookup yields CDR1 SGDLS and CDR2 YYNGEE. As DNA, the CDR3 is TGTGCCAGCAGCCTCCTGGGGGACATAAACACCGGGGAGCTGTTTTTT. Residues: CASSLLGDINTGELFF.

This clonotype was found many times. This chain connects TRBV12-3 or TRBV12-4 to TRBJ1-5; no clear D. CDR3 length: 11 residues. V lost 1 base and J 15 bases, leaving 10 bases between the germline ends. In DNA form, the CDR3 reads TGTGCCAGCAGTTTAGGACATAAGTGGCATTTT. It translates to CASSLGHKWHF.

The chain carries TRBV3-1 and TRBJ1-1; 8 positions agree with TRBD1. The CDR3 contains 15 residues. Unmatched junction bases numbered 5, after V lost 2 bases and J lost 3 bases. Germline V CDR1 and CDR2: LGHDT, YNNKEL (reference sequence). CDR3 sequence reads: CASSQQGALDTEAFF. In DNA, the CDR3 is TGTGCCAGCAGCCAACAGGGGGCGTTGGACACTGAAGCTTTCTTT.

This clonotype has a handful of counts. The chain couples TRBV30 to TRBJ1-2; tentative D call: TRBD1 (6 bases). V shed 7 bases and J shed 8 bases, with 14 bases lying between them. CDR1 GTSNPN and CDR2 SVGIG come from the germline V gene (reference sequence). This CDR3 is built from 11 residues. The CDR3 sequence: CAFPSGEGYTF. The CDR3 nucleotides read TGTGCCTTCCCCTCAGGGGAGGGCTACACCTTC.

Many counts were recorded for this clonotype. The chain employs TRBV4-3 and TRBJ1-2; D possibly corresponds to TRBD1 (6 bases). Between the trimmed V and J ends, which lost 0 bases and 1 base, there was a span of 15 bases. This CDR3 comprises 17 residues. Germline V gene lookup returns CDR1 LGHNA and CDR2 YSLEER. CDR3 loop: CASSQDRRQGYNYGYTF. As DNA, the CDR3 is TGCGCCAGCAGCCAAGATCGGCGTCAGGGGTATAACTATGGCTACACCTTC.